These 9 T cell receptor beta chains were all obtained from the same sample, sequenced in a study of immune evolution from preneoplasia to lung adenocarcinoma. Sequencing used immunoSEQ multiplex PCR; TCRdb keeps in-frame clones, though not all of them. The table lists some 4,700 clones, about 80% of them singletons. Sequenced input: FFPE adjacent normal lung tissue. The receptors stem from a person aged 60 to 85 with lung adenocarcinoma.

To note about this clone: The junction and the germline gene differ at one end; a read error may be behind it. DNA of the CDR3: TGTGCCAGCACACCTCAGGAGTATCCTAGCACAGATACGCAGTATTTT. It yields the protein CASTPQEYPSTDTQYF. The genes are TRBV18 and TRBJ2-3; no clear D. There are 16 residues in the CDR3. Germline CDR1 reads KGHSH; CDR2 reads LQKENI.

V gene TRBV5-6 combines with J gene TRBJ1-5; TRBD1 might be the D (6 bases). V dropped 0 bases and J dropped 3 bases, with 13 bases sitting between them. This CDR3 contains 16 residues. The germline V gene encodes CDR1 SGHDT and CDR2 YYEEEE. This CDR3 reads CASSLGGRGFNQPQHF. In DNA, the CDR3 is TGTGCCAGCAGCTTGGGGGGGCGCGGGTTCAATCAGCCCCAGCATTTT.

The CDR3 region has the DNA TGTGCCAGTCCAGAGGGGGGTGGATGGGACGGGGAGCTGTTTTTT. Its protein is CASPEGGGWDGELFF. The V call is TRBV6-1, the J call TRBJ2-2, with D perhaps matching TRBD1 or TRBD2 (6 bases each). The CDR3 length is 15 residues. Trimming shortened V by 9 bases and J by 7 bases, and 21 bases separated the two germline ends. Germline V gene data show CDR1 as MNHNS and CDR2 as SASEGT.

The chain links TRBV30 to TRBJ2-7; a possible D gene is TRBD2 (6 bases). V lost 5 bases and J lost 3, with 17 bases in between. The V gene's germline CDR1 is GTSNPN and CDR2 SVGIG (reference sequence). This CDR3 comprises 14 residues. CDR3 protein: CAWDGKGRSYEQYF. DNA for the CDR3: TGTGCCTGGGATGGGAAGGGGAGGAGCTACGAGCAGTACTTC.

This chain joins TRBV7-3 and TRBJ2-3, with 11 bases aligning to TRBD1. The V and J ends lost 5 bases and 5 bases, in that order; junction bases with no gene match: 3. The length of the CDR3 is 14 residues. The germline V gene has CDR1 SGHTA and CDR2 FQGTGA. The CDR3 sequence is CASSPGTGGDTQYF. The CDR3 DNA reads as TGTGCCAGCAGCCCCGGGACAGGGGGAGATACGCAGTATTTT.

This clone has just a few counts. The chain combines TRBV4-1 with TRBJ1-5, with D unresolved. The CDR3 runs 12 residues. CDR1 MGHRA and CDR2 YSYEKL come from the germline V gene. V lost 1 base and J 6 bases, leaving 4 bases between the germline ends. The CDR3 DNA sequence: TGCGCCAGCAGCCAAGGGTTTCAGCCCCAGCATTTT. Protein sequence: CASSQGFQPQHF.

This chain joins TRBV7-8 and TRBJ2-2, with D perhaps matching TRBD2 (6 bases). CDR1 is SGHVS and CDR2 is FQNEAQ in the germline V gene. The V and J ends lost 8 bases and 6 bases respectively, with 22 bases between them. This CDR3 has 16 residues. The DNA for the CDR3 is TGTGCCAGCTTACCCAACCGGGACTTGGGGCCCGGGGAGCTGTTTTTT. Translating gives CASLPNRDLGPGELFF.

In nucleotides, the CDR3 is TGCGCCAGCAGTGACACGAACTATGGCTACACCTTC. It yields the protein CASSDTNYGYTF. This rearrangement joins TRBV10-1 to TRBJ1-2; no clear D gene. The CDR3 has 12 residues. V lost 3 bases to trimming and J lost 2 bases, with 4 bases between them. Germline V gives CDR1 WNHNN, CDR2 SYGVQD (reference sequence).

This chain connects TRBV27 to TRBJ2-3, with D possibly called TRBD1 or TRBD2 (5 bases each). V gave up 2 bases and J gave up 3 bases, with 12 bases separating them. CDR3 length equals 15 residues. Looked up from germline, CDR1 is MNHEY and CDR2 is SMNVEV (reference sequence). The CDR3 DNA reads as TGTGCCAGCAGTTTAAGGCAGGGACGAACAGATACGCAGTATTTT. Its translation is CASSLRQGRTDTQYF.